The source of this T cell receptor beta chain is a study of somatic mutations in cytotoxic T cells in rheumatoid arthritis. Healthy control subjects consisted of blood donors (median age roughly 52 years, range roughly 21-75; 45% to 65% female). As for this clone: Its antigen remains unknown.

The method was immunoSEQ multiplex PCR; TCRdb's version includes in-frame clones alone and lacks a portion of them. The sample lists 25,000 to 30,000 clones; approximately 73% were seen once. Points from the study as a whole: Between rheumatoid arthritis patients and age-matched healthy controls, CD8+ T-cell clonality showed no significant difference. Among patients with rheumatoid arthritis, but not healthy controls, CD8+ clonality increased with age.

Sequencing was performed on CD8+ T cells sorted from blood. This TCR came from a young woman in good health.

The CDR3, as DNA: TGTGCCAGCACCGACGGGACTAGCGTGATATACAATGAGCAGTTCTTC. Amino acids: CASTDGTSVIYNEQFF. The chain joins TRBV2 to TRBJ2-1; 10 positions agree with TRBD2. Per germline, CDR1 SNHLY and CDR2 FYNNEI. The CDR3 loop spans 16 amino acids. The ends lost 7 bases at V and 4 bases at J; junction bases unmatched: 10.